Many counts were recorded for the clone carrying this TCR beta chain. Its specificity is unknown. Germline loops: CDR1 MDHEN, CDR2 SYDVKM. V gave up 5 bases and J gave up 3 bases; unmatched junction bases: 8. This CDR3 is 15 amino acids long. This entry is derived from a study of T cells in Graves' hyperthyroidism and ophthalmopathy. The source material, RNA transcripts, was used to amplify TCR beta CDR3 regions. The HTBI primer set drove a first-round RT-PCR of the TCR CDR3. Via MiXCR, TCRdb re-called the multiplex PCR reads, giving one row per CDR3 protein. The sample gives hundreds of thousands of distinct CDR3 sequences, about 14% of which show up once; roughly 10% is in the top ten. Patients aged 18 to 65 had newly diagnosed hyperthyroidism that had lasted under 2 months. Uncontrolled infection, other autoimmune disease, pregnancy or lactation barred patients from enrollment. Points from the study as a whole: Within blood appeared most thyroid clonotypes that had expanded above 0.001.

Sequenced: blood. The V gene is TRBV28, the J gene TRBJ2-7; 9 bases are a match to TRBD2. This clonotype was obtained from a woman aged 18-30 years with Graves' hyperthyroidism. The CDR3 sequence is CASSAGAGGNYEQYF. For the CDR3, the DNA is TGTGCCAGCAGTGCCGGAGCGGGGGGAAACTACGAGCAGTACTTC.